The rows below give T cell receptor beta chains drawn from one sample of a study of blood T cell repertoires in COVID-19. Assay: immunoSEQ multiplex PCR; the TCRdb copy retains only in-frame clones and omits some. The profile shows about 270,000 clones, roughly 85% of them singletons. Sequenced sample: peripheral blood. The receptors shown here come from a human donor in a cohort sampled during active COVID-19. Both conserved end residues are part of each CDR3. D genes are given only for firm matches. Size is stated for part of the rows, as once, few or many counts, or as a class when the clone is expanded.

size | J | V | D | DNA | CDR3
- | TRBJ1-5 | TRBV7-8 | - | TGTGCCAGCAGCTTATCAGGGGATCAGCCCCAGCATTTT | CASSLSGDQPQHF
- | TRBJ1-4 | TRBV24-1 | - | TGTGCCACCAGTGTAGCGGGGGGGGTTGAAAAACTGTTTTTT | CATSVAGGVEKLFF
- | TRBJ1-1 | TRBV28 | TRBD1 | TGTGCCAGCAGTTCCACAGGACAGGGGGCCCGGAACACTGAAGCTTTCTTT | CASSSTGQGARNTEAFF
- | TRBJ1-6 | TRBV7-8 | TRBD1 | TGTGCCAGCAGCCCATACCCGGGACAGGGGGCTCAGAATTCACCCCTCCACTTT | CASSPYPGQGAQNSPLHF
- | TRBJ2-2 | TRBV6-5 | TRBD1 | TGTGCCAGCAGTTGGGGACAGGCCTCGAACACCGGGGAGCTGTTTTTT | CASSWGQASNTGELFF
- | TRBJ2-3 | TRBV2 | - | TGTGCCAGCGAGGTGACTCCCTTACGGGATACGCAGTATTTT | CASEVTPLRDTQYF
- | TRBJ2-7 | TRBV6-2/TRBV6-3 | TRBD1 | TGTGCCAGCAGTGACCGACAGGGGCAGTACTTC | CASSDRQGQYF
few | TRBJ2-7 | TRBV7-9 | TRBD2 | TGTGCCAGCAGCTTAGGGGTGTCTAGCGGTTCGGGAGAGCAGTACTTC | CASSLGVSSGSGEQYF
- | TRBJ2-7 | TRBV6-2/TRBV6-3 | - | TGTGCCAGCAGTATAGATAGGGGATACGAGCAGTACTTC | CASSIDRGYEQYF
few | TRBJ2-5 | TRBV3-1/TRBV3-2 | - | TGTGCCAGCAGCCAAGCAGTATACCAGTACTTC | CASSQAVYQYF
- | TRBJ2-3 | TRBV6-5 | TRBD2 | TGTGCCAGCACCACGGGGGGGACACAATATTGGACGCAGTATTTT | CASTTGGTQYWTQYF
- | TRBJ2-7 | TRBV3-1/TRBV3-2 | - | TGTGCCAGCAGCCAAGATGAGGGCCGCTCAGAGCAGTACTTC | CASSQDEGRSEQYF
- | TRBJ2-1 | TRBV5-4 | TRBD2 | TGTGCCAGCAGCTTGGCCGTAGCGGGCGAGCAGTTCTTC | CASSLAVAGEQFF
- | TRBJ2-7 | TRBV6-6 | - | TGTGCCAGCAGTCCTAACAGGGTAGTTTCCTACGAGCAGTACTTC | CASSPNRVVSYEQYF
- | TRBJ2-3 | TRBV7-9 | - | TGTGCCAGCAGCCTCAGTGAAGGGGGCACAGATACGCAGTATTTT | CASSLSEGGTDTQYF
- | TRBJ2-5 | TRBV14 | TRBD1 | TGTGCCAGCAGCCGGACAGGGTTCCAAGAGACCCAGTACTTC | CASSRTGFQETQYF
- | TRBJ2-7 | TRBV29-1 | TRBD2 | TGCAGCGTTGGGGCGGGACTAGCGGGAGTCGAGCAGTACTTC | CSVGAGLAGVEQYF
- | TRBJ2-2 | TRBV23-1 | - | TGCGCCAGCAGTCAATCGGACAGGGAGCTGTTTTTT | CASSQSDRELFF